The T cell receptor (beta chain) under discussion was sequenced for a study of blood T cell repertoires in COVID-19. TCRdb's copy holds only in-frame clones and misses some; the assay was immunoSEQ multiplex PCR. Here the sample spans hundreds of thousands of clones, nearly 90% being singletons. This CDR3 region has 15 residues. CDR1 MNHEY and CDR2 SVGAGI come from the germline V gene. V dropped 8 bases and J dropped 4; count of bases not matched to a gene: 10. Those enrolled, adults aged about 18 to 89 years, came from 20 to 25 US areas. This TCR was recovered from a woman between 18 and 29 years old with acute COVID-19. The material sequenced was PBMCs or T cells enriched from blood (not recorded which). The chain joins TRBV6-5 to TRBJ1-5; TRBD1 matches 8 bases. The CDR3 protein is CASSSGGTGNQPQHF. CDR3 bases: TGTGCCAGCTCGTCAGGCGGGACAGGTAATCAGCCCCAGCATTTT.